Listed below are T cell receptor beta chains from one sample, sequenced in a study of beta chain features in type 1 diabetes. Produced via immunoSEQ multiplex PCR; TCRdb's table is partial and in-frame only. The table shows 250,000 or so clones, with around 68% occurring only once. Material for sequencing was naive CD4+ T cells from blood. These receptors were obtained from a man aged 25-45 years in good health. Both conserved end residues are part of each CDR3. Fields, in order: V gene, D gene, clone size, J gene, CDR3 protein, CDR3 DNA. A D gene is named only where the DNA matches it firmly. Some rows mark clone size as missing; the rest say once, few, many or name a class of expanded clone.

TRBV30	-	few	TRBJ1-5	CAWRSGSQPQHF	TGTGCCTGGAGATCAGGGAGTCAGCCCCAGCATTTT
TRBV20-1	TRBD2	-	TRBJ2-7	CSARTSDTTYF	TGCAGTGCTCGGACTAGCGATACGACGTACTTC
TRBV30	-	-	TRBJ2-4	CAWSEEATFKNIQYF	TGTGCCTGGAGTGAGGAGGCTACTTTCAAAAACATTCAGTACTTC
TRBV29-1	-	-	TRBJ1-1	CSGGQRNTEAFF	TGCAGCGGAGGACAGAGGAACACTGAAGCTTTCTTT
TRBV6-5	TRBD1	few	TRBJ1-2	CASSYSGQVYGYTF	TGTGCCAGCAGTTACTCGGGACAGGTCTATGGCTACACCTTC
TRBV29-1	-	-	TRBJ1-1	CSVKVLGIMNTEAFF	TGCAGCGTTAAAGTGCTCGGGATTATGAACACTGAAGCTTTCTTT
TRBV4-3	TRBD2	few	TRBJ2-1	CASSQEGTSLEQFF	TGCGCCAGCAGCCAAGAGGGGACTAGCCTTGAGCAGTTCTTC
TRBV4-3	-	-	TRBJ2-4	CASSQDGGAKNIQYF	TGCGCCAGCAGCCAAGATGGAGGTGCCAAAAACATTCAGTACTTC
TRBV30	-	-	TRBJ2-5	CAWSVFETQYF	TGTGCCTGGAGTGTTTTCGAGACCCAGTACTTC
TRBV15	-	-	TRBJ1-1	CATSGKTDTEAFF	TGTGCCACCAGCGGGAAAACAGACACTGAAGCTTTCTTT
TRBV30	-	-	TRBJ1-3	CAWRDSGNTIYF	TGTGCCTGGAGGGACAGCGGAAACACCATATATTTT
TRBV30	TRBD1	-	TRBJ1-1	CAWSEDGQGEAFF	TGTGCCTGGAGTGAAGACGGACAGGGCGAAGCTTTCTTT
TRBV29-1	-	few	TRBJ2-5	CSVARDPGETQYF	TGCAGCGTTGCCCGGGACCCCGGGGAGACCCAGTACTTC
TRBV13	-	-	TRBJ2-7	CASSSNYEQYF	TGTGCCAGCAGCTCCAATTACGAGCAGTACTTC
TRBV13	-	-	TRBJ2-3	CASSGSGRSTDTQYF	TGTGCCAGCAGCGGATCGGGGCGTAGCACAGATACGCAGTATTTT
TRBV9	TRBD1	-	TRBJ2-5	CASSNRDRGRETQYF	TGTGCCAGCAGCAACCGGGACAGGGGGCGTGAGACCCAGTACTTC
TRBV30	-	-	TRBJ1-3	CAWKGADGNTIYF	TGTGCCTGGAAAGGGGCGGATGGAAACACCATATATTTT
TRBV20-1	-	-	TRBJ1-2	CSARPGYGYTF	TGCAGTGCCCGGCCAGGGTACGGCTACACCTTC
TRBV19	-	-	TRBJ2-3	CASRGADTQYF	TGTGCCAGTAGGGGGGCAGATACGCAGTATTTT
TRBV13	TRBD2	-	TRBJ2-7	CASSSTWEGPSYEQYF	TGTGCCAGCAGCTCGACCTGGGAGGGTCCCTCCTACGAGCAGTACTTC
TRBV11-2	TRBD2	few	TRBJ2-7	CASSLGGMLADNYEQYF	TGTGCCAGCAGCTTAGGGGGTATGCTAGCGGATAACTACGAGCAGTACTTC
TRBV7-9	-	-	TRBJ2-5	CASSLLEETQYF	TGTGCCAGCAGCTTACTGGAAGAGACCCAGTACTTC